The rows below give T cell receptor beta chains drawn from one sample of a study of blood T cell repertoires in COVID-19. This table comes from immunoSEQ multiplex PCR, and its TCRdb copy is limited to in-frame clones, with some not included. The table includes some 260,000 clones, roughly three quarters detected once. Material: peripheral blood. These receptors all come from a middle-aged woman with active or convalescent COVID-19. Each CDR3 is given with its conserved first and last residue. The D gene is left open where the match is weak. Clone size is stated in some rows and not others, as once, few, many or a class when expanded.

D gene: -
clone size: -
V gene: TRBV28
J gene: TRBJ2-3
CDR3 DNA: TGTGCCACCGAAACATCTCTAGACTCTAGCACAGATACGCAGTATTTT
CDR3 protein: CATETSLDSSTDTQYF

D gene: TRBD1
clone size: once
V gene: TRBV9
J gene: TRBJ1-1
CDR3 DNA: TGTGCCAGCAGCCTGACAGGGGGAGGGATGAACACTGAAGCTTTCTTT
CDR3 protein: CASSLTGGGMNTEAFF

D gene: -
clone size: -
V gene: TRBV7-9
J gene: TRBJ1-2
CDR3 DNA: TGTGCCAGCAGCTTAGCTATGGACGTTGGGGCAAACACCTTC
CDR3 protein: CASSLAMDVGANTF

D gene: -
clone size: once
V gene: TRBV7-9
J gene: TRBJ1-2
CDR3 DNA: TGTGCCAGCAGCGCTGCAGGGTCAGGCTATGGCTACACCTTC
CDR3 protein: CASSAAGSGYGYTF

D gene: TRBD1
clone size: -
V gene: TRBV10-3
J gene: TRBJ1-3
CDR3 DNA: TGTGCCATCAGTGCATGGGACAGGGGAAACACCATATATTTT
CDR3 protein: CAISAWDRGNTIYF

D gene: -
clone size: -
V gene: TRBV5-1
J gene: TRBJ2-3
CDR3 DNA: TGCGCCAGCACTTCAGGGGGCACAGATACGCAGTATTTT
CDR3 protein: CASTSGGTDTQYF

D gene: -
clone size: -
V gene: TRBV7-3
J gene: TRBJ1-4
CDR3 DNA: TGTGCCAGCAGCTTCGGGTCGGGTGAAAAACTGTTTTTT
CDR3 protein: CASSFGSGEKLFF

D gene: -
clone size: -
V gene: TRBV30
J gene: TRBJ1-3
CDR3 DNA: TGTGCCTGGAGTGTACCTGGGGGGATCCCTGGAAACACCATATATTTT
CDR3 protein: CAWSVPGGIPGNTIYF

D gene: -
clone size: -
V gene: TRBV6-2/TRBV6-3
J gene: TRBJ1-2
CDR3 DNA: TGTGCCAGCAGTTACAAGACAGACTCCTATGGCTACACCTTC
CDR3 protein: CASSYKTDSYGYTF

D gene: TRBD2
clone size: -
V gene: TRBV4-1
J gene: TRBJ2-1
CDR3 DNA: TGCGCCAGCAGCCAAGGGACTAGCGGGGGTTTATACAATGAGCAGTTCTTC
CDR3 protein: CASSQGTSGGLYNEQFF

D gene: TRBD1
clone size: -
V gene: TRBV27
J gene: TRBJ2-1
CDR3 DNA: TGTGCCAGCACTTCAGGGGGCCCCTTCTACAATGAGCAGTTCTTC
CDR3 protein: CASTSGGPFYNEQFF

D gene: -
clone size: few
V gene: TRBV6-1
J gene: TRBJ1-1
CDR3 DNA: TGTGCCAGCAGTGACCTTCAGGGCAGGGGTGGTACTGAAGCTTTCTTT
CDR3 protein: CASSDLQGRGGTEAFF

D gene: -
clone size: -
V gene: TRBV28
J gene: TRBJ2-6
CDR3 DNA: TGTGCCAGCAGCTACGGACTGGACGTCCTGACTTTC
CDR3 protein: CASSYGLDVLTF

D gene: -
clone size: -
V gene: TRBV5-1
J gene: TRBJ2-3
CDR3 DNA: TGCGCCAGCAGCCCCAGTAGGGGGAACGCAGATACGCAGTATTTT
CDR3 protein: CASSPSRGNADTQYF

D gene: -
clone size: -
V gene: TRBV7-8
J gene: TRBJ2-2
CDR3 DNA: TGTGCCAGCAGCTTAGTGTACAGGGACACCGGGGAGCTGTTTTTT
CDR3 protein: CASSLVYRDTGELFF

D gene: -
clone size: -
V gene: TRBV6-4
J gene: TRBJ1-1
CDR3 DNA: TGTGCCAGCAGTTCGGAGGGGGGGGACACTGAAGCTTTCTTT
CDR3 protein: CASSSEGGDTEAFF

D gene: -
clone size: -
V gene: TRBV9
J gene: TRBJ1-1
CDR3 DNA: TGTGCCAGCAGCGAAGGTGGGGCGTTCACTGAAGCTTTCTTT
CDR3 protein: CASSEGGAFTEAFF

D gene: -
clone size: -
V gene: TRBV3-1/TRBV3-2
J gene: TRBJ2-5
CDR3 DNA: TGTGCCAGCAGCCAAGCCAGGGAAGGGGAGACCCAGTACTTC
CDR3 protein: CASSQAREGETQYF

D gene: -
clone size: -
V gene: TRBV6-5
J gene: TRBJ1-1
CDR3 DNA: TGTGCCAGCAGTTACGTCGGGAGGTACACTGAAGCTTTCTTT
CDR3 protein: CASSYVGRYTEAFF

D gene: TRBD1
clone size: -
V gene: TRBV12-3/TRBV12-4
J gene: TRBJ1-2
CDR3 DNA: TGTGCCAGCACCAGGGACAGCTATGGCTACACCTTC
CDR3 protein: CASTRDSYGYTF

D gene: -
clone size: -
V gene: TRBV7-9
J gene: TRBJ1-2
CDR3 DNA: TGTGCCAGCAGCCCTACCCCGTCCGAACCCTATGGCTACACCTTC
CDR3 protein: CASSPTPSEPYGYTF

D gene: -
clone size: -
V gene: TRBV2
J gene: TRBJ2-4
CDR3 DNA: TGTGCCAGCACACAGGGCGAGGCCAAAAACATTCAGTACTTC
CDR3 protein: CASTQGEAKNIQYF

D gene: -
clone size: -
V gene: TRBV28
J gene: TRBJ1-6
CDR3 DNA: TGTGCCAGCAGTCCACAGGGAACCTATAATTCACCCCTCCACTTT
CDR3 protein: CASSPQGTYNSPLHF

D gene: -
clone size: -
V gene: TRBV27
J gene: TRBJ1-5
CDR3 DNA: TGTGCCAGCAGCCCTAGCTCGGGGGGCAATCAGCCCCAGCATTTT
CDR3 protein: CASSPSSGGNQPQHF

D gene: -
clone size: -
V gene: TRBV19
J gene: TRBJ2-5
CDR3 DNA: TGTGCCAGTAGGTCACCGGGAATCCAAGAGACCCAGTACTTC
CDR3 protein: CASRSPGIQETQYF

D gene: TRBD2
clone size: -
V gene: TRBV10-1
J gene: TRBJ2-1
CDR3 DNA: TGCGCCAGCAGTGAGACTAGCGGGGGGCCCTACAATGAGCAGTTCTTC
CDR3 protein: CASSETSGGPYNEQFF

D gene: TRBD1
clone size: once
V gene: TRBV5-1
J gene: TRBJ2-2
CDR3 DNA: TGCGCCAGCAGCTTGCGACAGGGGTCCGGGGAGCTGTTTTTT
CDR3 protein: CASSLRQGSGELFF

D gene: TRBD1
clone size: many
V gene: TRBV6-6
J gene: TRBJ1-2
CDR3 DNA: TGTGCCAGCAGTACCGTGACAGGGGGCGACTATGGCTACACCTTC
CDR3 protein: CASSTVTGGDYGYTF

D gene: -
clone size: -
V gene: TRBV29-1
J gene: TRBJ2-7
CDR3 DNA: TGCAGCGTTGGGGGGCTTCCCTACGAGCAGTACTTC
CDR3 protein: CSVGGLPYEQYF

D gene: TRBD2
clone size: once
V gene: TRBV5-1
J gene: TRBJ2-1
CDR3 DNA: TGCGCCAGCAGCCGGACTAGCGGGGGGGCCCGGGCCTACAATGAGCAGTTCTTC
CDR3 protein: CASSRTSGGARAYNEQFF

D gene: TRBD1
clone size: -
V gene: TRBV28
J gene: TRBJ1-4
CDR3 DNA: TGTGCCAGCAGTTCCCTGGACAGGGAAGGTGAAAAACTGTTTTTT
CDR3 protein: CASSSLDREGEKLFF

D gene: -
clone size: -
V gene: TRBV30
J gene: TRBJ2-1
CDR3 DNA: TGTGCCTGGAGTGGGCGGGGGCCTGGGGGGAATGAGCAGTTCTTC
CDR3 protein: CAWSGRGPGGNEQFF

D gene: -
clone size: few
V gene: TRBV19
J gene: TRBJ1-5
CDR3 DNA: TGTGCCAGTAGTATAGATCGTGGGGCAGGGGTTTATAGCAATCAGCCCCAGCATTTT
CDR3 protein: CASSIDRGAGVYSNQPQHF

D gene: -
clone size: once
V gene: TRBV7-2
J gene: TRBJ1-2
CDR3 DNA: TGTGCCAGCAGCCCCGGCGCGGGTTTGAGGGGCTACACCTTC
CDR3 protein: CASSPGAGLRGYTF

D gene: TRBD1
clone size: -
V gene: TRBV3-1/TRBV3-2
J gene: TRBJ2-7
CDR3 DNA: TGTGCCAGCAGCGACGGGACAGTCTACGAGCAGTACTTC
CDR3 protein: CASSDGTVYEQYF

D gene: TRBD1
clone size: -
V gene: TRBV30
J gene: TRBJ1-2
CDR3 DNA: TGTGCCTGGAGTGTAGACAGGGGTGTTAGCTATGGCTACACCTTC
CDR3 protein: CAWSVDRGVSYGYTF

D gene: -
clone size: few
V gene: TRBV11-2
J gene: TRBJ2-3
CDR3 DNA: TGTGCCAGCAGCTTAGATGGGGGGTCGGGAGATACGCAGTATTTT
CDR3 protein: CASSLDGGSGDTQYF

D gene: -
clone size: -
V gene: TRBV10-3
J gene: TRBJ1-6
CDR3 DNA: TGTGCCATCAGTTCAGGTTTAGGGGATTCACCCCTCCACTTT
CDR3 protein: CAISSGLGDSPLHF

D gene: -
clone size: -
V gene: TRBV28
J gene: TRBJ1-2
CDR3 DNA: TGTGCCAGCACCTCCGTTGCGTATGGCTACACCTTC
CDR3 protein: CASTSVAYGYTF

D gene: -
clone size: once
V gene: TRBV5-1
J gene: TRBJ2-2
CDR3 DNA: TGCGCCAGCACCCTAAGCGCCGGGGAGCTGTTTTTT
CDR3 protein: CASTLSAGELFF

D gene: TRBD2
clone size: -
V gene: TRBV7-9
J gene: TRBJ2-3
CDR3 DNA: TGTGCCAGCAGCTTAGAGAGGCGGGGGTCCCGGGATACGCAGTATTTT
CDR3 protein: CASSLERRGSRDTQYF

D gene: -
clone size: -
V gene: TRBV28
J gene: TRBJ2-7
CDR3 DNA: TGTGCCAGCACCTCCCCGCGGTACGAGCAGTACTTC
CDR3 protein: CASTSPRYEQYF

D gene: -
clone size: -
V gene: TRBV28
J gene: TRBJ1-2
CDR3 DNA: TGTGCCAGCAGTTTAGCCAGTTGGAGGGAAGGCTACACCTTC
CDR3 protein: CASSLASWREGYTF

D gene: -
clone size: -
V gene: TRBV4-2
J gene: TRBJ1-5
CDR3 DNA: TGTGCCAGCAGCCAAGGGAGGGCGTTAGGTAATCAGCCCCAGCATTTT
CDR3 protein: CASSQGRALGNQPQHF

D gene: TRBD1
clone size: -
V gene: TRBV6-5
J gene: TRBJ1-1
CDR3 DNA: TGTGCCAGCAGTTTGACAGGGGGAAGCACTGAAGCTTTCTTT
CDR3 protein: CASSLTGGSTEAFF